Included here is one T cell receptor beta chain sequence, with context. These data originate in a study of shared clonotypes between healthy human individuals. The CDR3 is 13 residues long. Germline CDR1 SGHRS, CDR2 YFSETQ. Trimming removed 5 bases at V and 4 bases at J, with 11 bases between. The data were produced by immunoSEQ multiplex PCR, yet TCRdb's version contains in-frame clones alone and is incomplete. The top ten hold around 0.067% of the sample, which has 500,000 or so clones, roughly 95% seen once. The chain has TRBV5-1 and TRBJ2-3, with D perhaps matching TRBD1 or TRBD2 (6 bases each). The receptor comes from a woman aged 25 to 39 in good health. The sample taken for sequencing was naive CD4+ T cells sorted from blood. Subset defined: CD45RA+ positively selected. DNA of the CDR3: TGCGCCAGCAGTAGGGGGGCCTCAGATACGCAGTATTTT. Protein product: CASSRGASDTQYF.